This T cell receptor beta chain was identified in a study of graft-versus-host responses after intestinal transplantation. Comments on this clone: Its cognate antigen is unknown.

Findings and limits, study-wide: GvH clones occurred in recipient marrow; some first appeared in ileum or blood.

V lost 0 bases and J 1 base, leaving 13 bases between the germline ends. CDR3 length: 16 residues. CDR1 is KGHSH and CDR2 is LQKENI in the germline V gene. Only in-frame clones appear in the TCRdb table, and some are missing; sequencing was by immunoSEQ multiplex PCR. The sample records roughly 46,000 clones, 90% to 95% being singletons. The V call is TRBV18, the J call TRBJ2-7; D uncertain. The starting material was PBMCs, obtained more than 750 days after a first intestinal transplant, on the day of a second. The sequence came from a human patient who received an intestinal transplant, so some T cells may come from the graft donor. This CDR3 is CASSPPNIGPSYEQYF. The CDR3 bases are TGTGCCAGCTCACCACCGAATATCGGACCATCCTACGAGCAGTACTTC. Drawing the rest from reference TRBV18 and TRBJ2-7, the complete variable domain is NAGVMQNPRHLVRRRGQEARLRCSPMKGHSHVYWYRQLPEEGLKFMVYLQKENIIDESGMPKERFSAEFPKEGPSILRIQQVVRGDSAAYFCASSPPNIGPSYEQYFGPGTRLTVT.